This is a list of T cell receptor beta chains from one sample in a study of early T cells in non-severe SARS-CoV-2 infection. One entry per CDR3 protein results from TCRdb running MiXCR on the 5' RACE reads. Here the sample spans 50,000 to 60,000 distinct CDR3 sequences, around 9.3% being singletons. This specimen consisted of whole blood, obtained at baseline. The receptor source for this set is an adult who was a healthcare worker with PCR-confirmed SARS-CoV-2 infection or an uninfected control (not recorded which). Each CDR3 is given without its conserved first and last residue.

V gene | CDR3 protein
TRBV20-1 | SAKGLAGALGETQY
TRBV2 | ASSEASRASTDTQY
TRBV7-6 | ASSLGTGKDEQY
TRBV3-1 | ASSQAGGNYGYT
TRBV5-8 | ASSLDGQLAKNIQY
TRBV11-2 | ASSPEGGETQY
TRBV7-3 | ASSLAPQGGPQF
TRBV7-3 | ASSSGQHTGELF
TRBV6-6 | ASRRLVPGELF
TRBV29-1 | SVETGWYGYT